A single sample is the source of the 8 T cell receptor beta chains below, sequenced in a study of naive and memory T cell subsets. Study-level results: Especially in CD8 cells, naive repertoires contained a few larger clonotypes, possibly CD45RA-re-expressing memory cells.

The antigens these receptors bind are not known. An equimolar mix of two oligonucleotides served as the beta constant-region primer for TRBC1 and TRBC2. Four rounds of PCR amplified the ligated cDNA using nested alpha and beta constant-region primers plus SP2. Via MiXCR, TCRdb re-called the UMI-ligation and nested PCR reads, giving one row per CDR3 protein. The sample holds 130,000 to 150,000 distinct CDR3 sequences, roughly 22% seen once. What was sequenced was naive CD4+ T cells from blood. These receptors all come from a human donor in good health.

This clonotype was seen repeatedly, ten times or more. The genes are TRBV28 and TRBJ2-3, with 7 bases that match TRBD2. Germline CDR1 and CDR2: MDHEN and SYDVKM. This CDR3 has 13 amino acids. V was pared by 5 bases and J by 6 bases, with 5 bases of the junction left unmatched. The CDR3, as DNA: TGTGCCAGCAGTCTGGCGGGAGCCGATACGCAGTATTTT. Translation: CASSLAGADTQYF.

This clonotype was counted only a few times. The chain joins TRBV12-3 or TRBV12-4 to TRBJ2-5, with 7 bases identical to TRBD2. This CDR3 has 13 amino acids. Trimming removed 3 bases from V and 9 bases from J; junction bases left unmatched: 7. CDR3 sequence: CASSLASGGAQYF. The CDR3 DNA sequence: TGTGCCAGCAGTTTGGCTAGCGGAGGGGCCCAGTACTTC.

The V gene is TRBV29-1, the J gene TRBJ2-5; D is ambiguous. Per the germline V gene, CDR1 is SQVTM and CDR2 is ANQGSEA. There are 13 residues in the CDR3. V lost 3 bases, J lost 5 bases, and 13 bases lay in between. The CDR3 reads CSVDFQTQETQYF. CDR3 sequence (DNA): TGCAGCGTTGATTTCCAGACGCAGGAGACCCAGTACTTC.

This chain uses TRBV7-2 with TRBJ2-4; D may be TRBD2 (6 bases). CDR3 length: 18 amino acids. The germline V gene encodes CDR1 SGHTA and CDR2 FQGNSA. V was shortened by 2 bases and J by 0 bases, with 17 bases between the two germline ends. The CDR3 protein is CASSLSLGGLLAKNIQYF. In DNA form, the CDR3 reads TGTGCCAGCAGCTTATCCCTTGGAGGACTACTAGCCAAAAACATTCAGTACTTC. The full variable domain, rest sourced from reference TRBV7-2 and TRBJ2-4, is GAGVSQSPSNKVTEKGKDVELRCDPISGHTALYWYRQSLGQGLEFLIYFQGNSAPDKSGLPSDRFSAERTGGSVSTLTIQRTQQEDSAVYLCASSLSLGGLLAKNIQYFGAGTRLSVL.

CDR3 DNA: TGTGCCAGCAGCTTGGACAGCAGCTATGGCTACACCTTC. Translated: CASSLDSSYGYTF. The J gene is TRBJ1-2, the V gene TRBV7-9; D is perhaps TRBD1 (6 bases). The CDR3 is made up of 13 amino acids. Germline V gene sequence: CDR1 SEHNR, CDR2 FQNEAQ (reference sequence). The V end lost 3 bases, the J end lost 4 bases, and 9 bases lay between the germline ends. The full variable domain, rest sourced from reference TRBV7-9 and TRBJ1-2, is DTGVSQNPRHKITKRGQNVTFRCDPISEHNRLYWYRQTLGQGPEFLTYFQNEAQLEKSRLLSDRFSAERPKGSFSTLEIQRTEQGDSAMYLCASSLDSSYGYTFGSGTRLTVV.

This clonotype showed up just a few times. V usage is TRBV25-1 and J usage is TRBJ2-4, with TRBD2 matching 8 bases. The germline CDR1 and CDR2 sequences are MGHDK and SYGVNS. J lost 2 bases, V lost 5 bases, and 5 bases had no gene match. The length of the CDR3 is 15 residues. CDR3 loop: CASSNSGGTKNIQYF. As DNA, the CDR3 is TGTGCCAGCAGTAACAGCGGGGGAACCAAAAACATTCAGTACTTC.

The chain combines TRBV6-2 or TRBV6-3 with TRBJ2-1, with D perhaps assigned TRBD1 or TRBD2 (5 bases each). V shed 0 bases and J shed 10 bases, with 19 bases lying between them. CDR3 length: 16 amino acids. In germline, CDR1 is MNHEY, CDR2 SVGEGT. The CDR3 DNA is TGTGCCAGCAGTTACTCGACGGTGGGACCCGAATCGGAGCAGTTCTTC. Protein: CASSYSTVGPESEQFF.

This clonotype showed up just a few times. The chain employs TRBV20-1 and TRBJ2-7, with TRBD1 identical over 9 bases. Looked up from germline, CDR1 is DFQATT and CDR2 is SNEGSKA (reference sequence). V was clipped by 4 bases and J by 3 bases; unmatched bases: 10. The CDR3 has 15 amino acids. The CDR3 nucleotides are TGCAGTGCTACTAATCCGGGACAGGGAGGCTACGAGCAGTACTTC. This translates into CSATNPGQGGYEQYF.